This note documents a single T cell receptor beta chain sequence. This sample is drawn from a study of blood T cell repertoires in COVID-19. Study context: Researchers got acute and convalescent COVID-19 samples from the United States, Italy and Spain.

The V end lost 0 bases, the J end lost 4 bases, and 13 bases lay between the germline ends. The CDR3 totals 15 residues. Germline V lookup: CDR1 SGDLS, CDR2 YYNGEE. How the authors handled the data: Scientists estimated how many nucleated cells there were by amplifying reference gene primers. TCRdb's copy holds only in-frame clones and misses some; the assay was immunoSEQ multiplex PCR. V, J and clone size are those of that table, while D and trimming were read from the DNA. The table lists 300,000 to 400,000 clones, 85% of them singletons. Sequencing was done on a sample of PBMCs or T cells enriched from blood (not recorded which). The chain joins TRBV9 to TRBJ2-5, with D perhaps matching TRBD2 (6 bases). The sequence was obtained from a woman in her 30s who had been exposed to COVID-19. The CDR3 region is CASSVAWEAGETQYF. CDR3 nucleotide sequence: TGTGCCAGCAGCGTAGCTTGGGAGGCGGGAGAGACCCAGTACTTC.